This T cell receptor (beta chain) was obtained from a study of blood T cell repertoires in COVID-19. Turning to the study itself: The United States, Italy and Spain were the sources of the acute and convalescent COVID-19 samples.

The method was immunoSEQ multiplex PCR; TCRdb's version includes in-frame clones alone and lacks a portion of them. The top ten clones hold around 3.7% of a sample with 140,000 to 150,000 clones, approximately 84% of them seen once. The CDR3 is 16 residues long. The V gene's germline CDR1 is SGHNT and CDR2 YENEEA. V lost 0 bases and J lost 10; bases outside the gene matches: 9. Participant-given clinical history determined each cohort assignment. The sequenced material came from PBMCs or T cells enriched from blood (not recorded which). The receptor comes from a woman aged 45-65 years with acute COVID-19. This rearrangement joins TRBV11-3 to TRBJ2-1; 10 bases line up with TRBD2. CDR3: CASSLDGAGGPREQFF. The CDR3 region has the DNA TGTGCCAGCAGCTTAGATGGAGCGGGAGGGCCGCGGGAGCAGTTCTTC.